This record covers a single TCR beta chain. Germline V CDR1 and CDR2: MNHEY, SMNVEV (reference sequence). The V and J ends lost 5 bases and 6 bases respectively, with 23 bases between them. CDR3 size: 16 residues. The sample comes from a study of blood T cell repertoires in COVID-19. Study as a whole: COVID-19 samples from acute and convalescent phases originated in the United States, Italy and Spain. T cells, B-cell-depleted T cells, or PBMCs supplied cDNA or gDNA.

Seattle patient enrollment occurred during active infection, with longitudinal follow-up thereafter. Per the study methods: Estimation of nucleated cell counts was performed using reference gene primer amplification. Here immunoSEQ multiplex PCR was the method, and the copy in TCRdb shows in-frame clones only, minus some. V and J calls and clone size are those listed in that table; D and trimming were worked out from the DNA. The profile covers under 250,000 clones, with roughly 83% appearing a single time and less than 7% taken by the ten largest. The gene calls are TRBV27 and TRBJ2-7, with a weak D call TRBD1 (5 bases). The TCR originated in a woman aged 40 to 50 with COVID-19, enrolled during active disease. The sequenced sample was peripheral blood. DNA for the CDR3: TGTGCCAGCAGTGCCTCAGGGATGCCAGCCGGGCGCGAGCAGTACTTC. It specifies CASSASGMPAGREQYF.